The text below deals with one TCR beta chain. Its cognate antigen is unknown. PCR employed 60 Vbeta and 13 Jbeta primers. Clones were sequenced by immunoSEQ multiplex PCR, and TCRdb holds only the in-frame ones, with some missing. The sample gives roughly 160,000 clones, approximately 75% of which show up once; 3.5% to 4.5% is in the top ten. This sample was taken from a study of cytomegalovirus exposure and HLA in healthy donors. The study, taken as a whole, reports: Immune exposure data for these donors was limited to CMV serostatus. Reported findings show TCR beta sequences accurately forecast HLA-A and HLA-B alleles in most subjects. Excluded: some indistinguishable V segments such as TRBV6-2 and TRBV6-3.

The junction had 2 bases not matched to a gene; V was cut back by 2 bases and J by 4 bases. Germline V gene sequence: CDR1 SQVTM, CDR2 ANQGSEA. The CDR3 spans 13 residues. The sample comprised PBMCs. The V gene is TRBV29-1, the J gene TRBJ2-5; 9 bases agree with TRBD1. This TCR came from a man aged 25 to 40 in good health and CMV-seropositive. CDR3 DNA sequence: TGCAGCGTTGAAAAGGACAGGGGAGAGACCCAGTACTTC. Its protein is CSVEKDRGETQYF.